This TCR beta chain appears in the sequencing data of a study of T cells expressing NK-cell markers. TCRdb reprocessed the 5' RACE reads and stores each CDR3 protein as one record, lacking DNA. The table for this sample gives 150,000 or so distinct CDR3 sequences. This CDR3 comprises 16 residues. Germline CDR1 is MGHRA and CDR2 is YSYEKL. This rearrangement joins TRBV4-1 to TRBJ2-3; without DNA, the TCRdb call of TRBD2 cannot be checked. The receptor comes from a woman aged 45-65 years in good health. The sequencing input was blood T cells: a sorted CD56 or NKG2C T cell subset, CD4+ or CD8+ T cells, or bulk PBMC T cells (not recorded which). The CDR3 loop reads CASSQVRTSGTDTQYF.